Reported below is one TCR beta chain. Antigen specificity is unknown. V shed 4 bases and J 4 bases; nucleotides not matched to a gene: 7. The CDR3 sequence is 14 residues long. Germline V gene sequence: CDR1 SGHNT, CDR2 YYREEE (reference sequence). This record belongs to a study of CD8 T cells in ankylosing spondylitis. Study-level findings and limits: For ankylosing spondylitis blood, a TCR beta motif of under ten highly homologous variants appeared characteristic. In peripheral blood, disease-linked CD8+ clones occurred at relatively low frequencies. It was reported that disease-linked clones were significantly enriched in matched ankylosing spondylitis synovial fluid. In synovial fluid and blood from reactive arthritis, some motif variants were previously reported.

Each TCR beta library was made by quantitative 5'-RACE that incorporated molecular barcodes. TCRdb analysed the 5' RACE reads with MiXCR anew, one entry per CDR3 protein. The sample includes about 480,000 distinct CDR3 sequences, about a sixth seen only once; the top ten take approximately 1%. The V gene is TRBV5-4, the J gene TRBJ2-5; 7 bases are shared with TRBD2. This clonotype originated in a male donor with ankylosing spondylitis. The sequenced material came from blood, either unsorted or a sorted T cell fraction (not recorded which). CDR3 sequence reads: CASSIGLEGETQYF. The CDR3 DNA reads TGTGCCAGCAGCATTGGACTAGAAGGAGAGACCCAGTACTTC.